This entry features one T cell receptor beta chain sequence. Its antigen remains unidentified. Base qualities are not recorded, but no much larger clone differs from it by a single base. This record comes from a study of graft-versus-host responses after intestinal transplantation (dated by TCRdb to about 2021). About the investigation overall: Recipients received multivisceral, liver-intestinal, or isolated intestinal transplants. Anti-thymocyte globulin induction was given to all recipients, followed by maintenance tacrolimus and steroids for around three years. After intestinal transplantation, graft-versus-host and host-versus-graft alloreactive T cell clones in the graft, circulation and bone marrow were tracked using bulk TCR-beta CDR3 sequencing. Alloreactive clones were identified by sequencing pre-transplant mixed lymphocyte reaction products and comparing them with unstimulated pre-transplant donor and recipient T cells. The cohort enrolled around 25 intestinal transplant recipients including one retransplant, and a few patients lacking pretransplant specimens were excluded. A peak of at least 4% donor T cells among recipient peripheral blood mononuclear cells was the definition used for donor T cell macrochimerism. Samples from three later patients were sequenced in-house on an Illumina MiSeq with MiXCR processing rather than by the commercial service. Points the paper makes about the study in general: Conclusions were limited by the relatively low number and heterogeneity of intestinal transplant patients. Early after transplant, declines in HvG clones were associated with peak levels of circulating GvH clones. Patients with donor T cell macrochimerism had high GvH to HvG T cell clonal ratios in their allografts. GvH clones were detected in recipient bone marrow, and some appeared earlier in ileal mucosa or blood, consistent with an intestinal mucosal origin.

In the first month after transplant, blood samples were collected up to 4 times, and after that at least monthly when available. Libraries were prepared through the immunoSEQ multiplex PCR assay. High-throughput TCR-beta CDR3 sequencing of genomic DNA from most patients was performed by Adaptive Biotechnologies. The paper's data handling went like this. TCR sequencing data for around 19 patients were retrieved from Adaptive's ImmunoSEQ software; three other patients were processed with MiXCR and VDJtools. CDR3 nucleotide sequences shared between donor and recipient were removed because the origin of such sequences could not be assigned. To be classed as alloreactive, a clone needed at least 2-fold expansion over unstimulated cells and a minimum CFSE-low frequency of 0.002% (template counts) or 0.001% (read counts). Clones were considered mappable if detected in sequenced pre-transplant spleen, lymph node, or MLR CFSE-low populations of the donor or recipient. The cumulative frequency of alloreactive clones was calculated as a percentage of all sequences, weighted by copy number. TCRdb mirrors the immuneACCESS table, restricted to in-frame sequences. Some clones are absent from its copies; in checked studies, under half trace to an unresolved V gene, and the reason for the others is unknown. For V, J and clone size, that table is used; D and trimming come from the DNA. In this sample the table shows 75,000 to 100,000 clones, roughly 82% of which occur a single time. Clones ranked in the top ten supply 1.4% of the sample.

Trimming removed 1 base from V and 6 bases from J; the gene matches leave 16 bases unexplained. Per the germline V gene, SGHRS is the CDR1 and YFSETQ is the CDR2. CDR3 length: 19 amino acids, cysteine to phenylalanine. The sequence is cut down to CDR3 DNA, 57 bases in frame from base 1. This sequence was found in a human patient who received an intestinal transplant, so some T cells may come from the graft donor. Here the sequenced sample was PBMCs, taken 255 days after intestinal transplant. Recombination connected TRBV5-1 to TRBJ2-2, with 9 bases in between that match TRBD1. The nucleotide sequence is TGCGCCAGCAGCTTGCCACTGACAGGGGGGTCCCCTAGAGCCGGGGAGCTGTTTTTT. Its amino acids are CASSLPLTGGSPRAGELFF. The entire variable domain, with the stretches around the CDR3 drawn from the reference TRBV5-1 and TRBJ2-2 proteins, is KAGVTQTPRYLIKTRGQQVTLSCSPISGHRSVSWYQQTPGQGLQFLFEYFSETQRNKGNFPGRFSGRQFSNSRSEMNVSTLELGDSALYLCASSLPLTGGSPRAGELFFGEGSRLTVL.